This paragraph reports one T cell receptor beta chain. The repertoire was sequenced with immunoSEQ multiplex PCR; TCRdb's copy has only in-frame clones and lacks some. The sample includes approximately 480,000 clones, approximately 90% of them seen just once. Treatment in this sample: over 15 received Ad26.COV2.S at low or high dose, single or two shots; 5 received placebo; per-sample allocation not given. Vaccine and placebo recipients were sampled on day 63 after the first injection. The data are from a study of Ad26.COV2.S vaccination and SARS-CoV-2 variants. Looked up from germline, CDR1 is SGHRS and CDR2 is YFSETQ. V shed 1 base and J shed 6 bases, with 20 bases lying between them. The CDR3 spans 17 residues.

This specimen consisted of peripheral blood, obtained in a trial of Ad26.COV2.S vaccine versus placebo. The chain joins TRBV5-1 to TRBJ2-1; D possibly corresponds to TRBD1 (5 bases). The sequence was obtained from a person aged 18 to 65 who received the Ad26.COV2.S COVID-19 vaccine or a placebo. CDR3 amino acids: CASSLSLGGQTGNEQFF. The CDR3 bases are TGCGCCAGCAGCTTGTCCCTCGGCGGACAAACCGGCAATGAGCAGTTCTTC.